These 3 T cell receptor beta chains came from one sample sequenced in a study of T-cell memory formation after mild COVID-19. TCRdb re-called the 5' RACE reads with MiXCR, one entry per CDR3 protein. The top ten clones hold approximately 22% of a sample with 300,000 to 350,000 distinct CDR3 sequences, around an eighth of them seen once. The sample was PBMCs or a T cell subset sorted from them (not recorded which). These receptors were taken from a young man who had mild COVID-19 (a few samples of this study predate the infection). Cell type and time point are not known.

CDR3 loop: CAISGLAGGLGSPLHF. For the CDR3, the DNA is TGTGCCATCAGTGGTTTAGCAGGGGGTCTCGGGTCACCCCTCCACTTT. The chain links TRBV10-3 to TRBJ1-6; the match to TRBD1 covers 7 bases. Per germline, CDR1 ENHRY and CDR2 SYGVKD. J lost 10 bases, V lost 4 bases, and 13 bases had no gene match. There are 16 residues in the CDR3.

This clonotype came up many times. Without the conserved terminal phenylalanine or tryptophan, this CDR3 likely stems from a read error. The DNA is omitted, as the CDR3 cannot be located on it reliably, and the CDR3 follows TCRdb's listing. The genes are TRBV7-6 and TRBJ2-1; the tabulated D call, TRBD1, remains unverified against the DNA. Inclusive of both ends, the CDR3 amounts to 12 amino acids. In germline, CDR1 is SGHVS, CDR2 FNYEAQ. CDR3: CASSSQTGGLLV.

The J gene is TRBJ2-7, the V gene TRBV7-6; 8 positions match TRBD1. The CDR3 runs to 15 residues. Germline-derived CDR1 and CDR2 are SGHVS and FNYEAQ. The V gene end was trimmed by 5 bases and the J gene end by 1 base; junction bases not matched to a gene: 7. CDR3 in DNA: TGTGCCAGCAGCCCGGGACAGGAGGGGTCCTACGAGCAGTACGTC. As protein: CASSPGQEGSYEQYV.